Listed below are T cell receptor beta chains from one sample, sequenced in a study of cytomegalovirus exposure and HLA in healthy donors. This table comes from immunoSEQ multiplex PCR, and its TCRdb copy is limited to in-frame clones, with some not included. The sample lists hundreds of thousands of clones; 70% to 85% were seen once. The sample was PBMCs. Source of these receptors: a male donor in good health and CMV-seronegative. The CDR3 runs from the conserved cysteine through the conserved F or W. A D gene is named only where the DNA matches it firmly.

d_call j_call v_call cdr3_aa
NA TRBJ1-2 TRBV28 CASRENINYGYTF
NA TRBJ2-3 TRBV2 CASGEELAFPDTQYF
TRBD2 TRBJ2-5 TRBV5-1 CASSFGTSGRGRETQYF
TRBD1 TRBJ1-2 TRBV11-2 CASSLSRGRDGYTF
TRBD2 TRBJ2-1 TRBV28 CASSTSGRNYNEQFF
TRBD2 TRBJ2-7 TRBV27 CASSSSIGGGYEQYF
NA TRBJ1-1 TRBV6-5 CASSYRAEAFF
NA TRBJ2-2 TRBV11-2 CASSGTGRLRGTGELFF
NA TRBJ1-1 TRBV6-1 CASAGSHPGTEAFF
NA TRBJ1-3 TRBV27 CASSLGANSGNTIYF
TRBD2 TRBJ2-1 TRBV5-1 CASSLFSLAGQRYNEQFF
NA TRBJ2-1 TRBV9 CASSPAAGSSYNEQFF
TRBD1 TRBJ2-7 TRBV6-1 CASSEYGTGDLYEQYF
TRBD1 TRBJ1-2 TRBV7-9 CASSQQGVYGYTF
NA TRBJ2-3 TRBV19 CASSNLAGSADTQYF
NA TRBJ2-2 TRBV11-3 CASSPMVAANTGELFF
NA TRBJ2-3 TRBV5-1 CASSLGTTRADTQYF
TRBD1 TRBJ1-5 TRBV5-8 CASSGGQNQPQHF
NA NA TRBV10-2 CASTDPGAYEQYF
TRBD2 TRBJ2-1 TRBV9 CASSVESGSYNEQFF
NA TRBJ2-1 TRBV14 CASSLASNEQFF
TRBD2 TRBJ2-1 TRBV25-1 CASSFGLAGNYNEQFF
NA TRBJ2-5 TRBV9 CASSANNRGGTETQYF
NA TRBJ2-1 TRBV4-1 CASSQEPGVSYNEQFF
NA TRBJ1-1 TRBV11-2 CASSPRLHLNTEAFF
NA TRBJ1-6 TRBV5-4 CASSLRSVGSPLHF
TRBD2 TRBJ2-7 TRBV5-1 CASSLAVREGYEQYF
TRBD1 TRBJ2-7 TRBV7-8 CASSKGQGGNEQYF
TRBD1 TRBJ1-1 TRBV7-2 CASSPGTGGWTEAFF
NA TRBJ2-7 TRBV29-1 CSVMAGASYEQYF
TRBD2 TRBJ2-5 TRBV9 CASSPGLAGGQETQYF
NA TRBJ1-4 TRBV6-6 CASSDRSTNEKLFF
NA TRBJ2-5 TRBV9 CASSVGSLSETQYF
NA TRBJ1-2 TRBV19 CASTPRRRYGYTF
TRBD1 TRBJ1-1 TRBV2 CASSRDRGKNTEAFF